Sequencing of this T cell receptor beta chain was carried out in a study of shared clonotypes between healthy human individuals. Study summary: A donor's plate count was three for CD4 naive and three for CD4 memory; CD8 naive had two and CD8 memory one.

Terminally differentiated effector memory CD45RA+ cells were excluded from the naive CD8 cells, which were CD45RO-negative and positively selected for CCR7. J gave up 5 bases and V 6 bases, and 4 bases lay outside the gene matches. CDR3 length: 13 amino acids. Germline loops: CDR1 SGDLS, CDR2 YYNGEE. Profiling relied on immunoSEQ multiplex PCR, and the TCRdb table lists in-frame clones only, not all of them. This sample has approximately 1.9 million clones, with just under 95% found just once. The origin of this receptor is a man aged 18 to 29 in good health. Some clones in this sample may be carry-over from other donors' samples. Material: naive CD8+ T cells from PBMCs. This sequence joins TRBV9 and TRBJ2-2, with TRBD1 matching over 7 bases. The chain's CDR3 is CASNRGRTGELFF. The DNA of the CDR3 is TGTGCCAGCAACAGGGGAAGGACCGGGGAGCTGTTTTTT.